This T cell receptor beta chain was documented in a study of identical twins. Points from the study as a whole: For out-of-frame beta sequences, excess twin sharing was weaker. Among out-of-frame alpha sequences shared by twins, low generation probability occurred in excess.

MiXCR, run by TCRdb on the 5' RACE reads, gives a single entry per CDR3 protein. There are 450,000 or so distinct CDR3 sequences in the sample; approximately 15% occur only once, and approximately 0.52% lies in the top ten. Of note for this clonotype: Its specificity is unknown.

The sample was also linked to a second study, of yellow fever vaccine responses in identical twins.

The sequence was collected from a woman aged 18 to 35 in good health. Material for sequencing was CD4+ T cells sorted from blood.

The CDR3 region is CASSPPHRGMSEQFF. For the CDR3, the DNA is TGTGCCAGCTCACCACCTCACAGGGGAATGAGTGAGCAGTTCTTC. The chain joins TRBV18 to TRBJ2-1; the match to TRBD1 covers 7 bases. Germline CDR1 is KGHSH and CDR2 is LQKENI. This CDR3 contains 15 residues. The V and J ends lost 0 bases and 9 bases, in that order; junction bases with no gene match: 8.